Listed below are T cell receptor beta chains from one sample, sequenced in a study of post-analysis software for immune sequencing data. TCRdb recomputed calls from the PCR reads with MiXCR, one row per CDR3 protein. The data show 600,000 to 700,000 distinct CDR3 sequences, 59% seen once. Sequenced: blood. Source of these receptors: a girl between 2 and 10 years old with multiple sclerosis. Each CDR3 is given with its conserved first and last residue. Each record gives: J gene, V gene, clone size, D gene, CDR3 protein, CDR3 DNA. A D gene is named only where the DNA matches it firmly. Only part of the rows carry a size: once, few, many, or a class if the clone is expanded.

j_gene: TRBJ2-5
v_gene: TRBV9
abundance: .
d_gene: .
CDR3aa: CASSVAGVYQETQYF
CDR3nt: TGTGCCAGCAGCGTAGCTGGGGTTTACCAAGAGACCCAGTACTTC

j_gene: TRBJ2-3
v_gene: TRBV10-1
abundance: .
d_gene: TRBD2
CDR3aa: CASSPGLAGNQYF
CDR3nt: TGCGCCAGCAGCCCCGGACTAGCGGGAAATCAGTATTTT

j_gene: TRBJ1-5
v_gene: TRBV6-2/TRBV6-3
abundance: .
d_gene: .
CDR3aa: CASSPPNQPQHF
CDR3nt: TGTGCCAGCAGCCCACCCAATCAGCCCCAGCATTTT

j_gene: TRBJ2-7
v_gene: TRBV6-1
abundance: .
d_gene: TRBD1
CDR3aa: CASSELPTGGYF
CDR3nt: TGTGCCAGCAGTGAACTTCCGACAGGGGGGTACTTC

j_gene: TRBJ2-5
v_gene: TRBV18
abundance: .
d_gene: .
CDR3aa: CASSSDSREETQYF
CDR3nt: TGTGCCAGCTCATCGGACAGCAGAGAAGAGACCCAGTACTTC

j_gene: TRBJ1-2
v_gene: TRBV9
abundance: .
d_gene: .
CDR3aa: CASSVTIGAGKGYTF
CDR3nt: TGTGCCAGCAGCGTAACTATTGGGGCAGGAAAAGGCTACACCTTC

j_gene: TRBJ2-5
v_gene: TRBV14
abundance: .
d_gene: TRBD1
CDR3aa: CASSDAGTGLFQETQYF
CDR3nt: TGTGCCAGCAGCGACGCCGGGACAGGGCTTTTCCAAGAGACCCAGTACTTC

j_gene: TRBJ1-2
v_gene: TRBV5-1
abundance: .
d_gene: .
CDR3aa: CASSTDSVYGYTF
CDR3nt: TGCGCCAGCAGCACCGACAGTGTCTATGGCTACACCTTC

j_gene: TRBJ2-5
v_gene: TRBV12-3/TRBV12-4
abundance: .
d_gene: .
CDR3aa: CASSLGDSQYF
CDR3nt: TGTGCCAGCAGTTTAGGGGACTCCCAGTACTTC

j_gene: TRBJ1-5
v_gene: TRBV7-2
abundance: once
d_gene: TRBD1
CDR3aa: CASSSRWDSLSNQPQHF
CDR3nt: TGTGCCAGCAGCTCCAGGTGGGACAGTCTTAGCAATCAGCCCCAGCATTTT

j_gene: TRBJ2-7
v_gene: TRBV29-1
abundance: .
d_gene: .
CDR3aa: CSTRDSTYEQYF
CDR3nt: TGCAGCACCCGGGACTCCACCTACGAGCAGTACTTC

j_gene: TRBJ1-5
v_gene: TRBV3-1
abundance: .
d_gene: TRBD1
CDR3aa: CASTPDDRENQPQHF
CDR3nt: TGTGCCAGCACTCCTGACGACAGGGAAAATCAGCCCCAGCATTTT

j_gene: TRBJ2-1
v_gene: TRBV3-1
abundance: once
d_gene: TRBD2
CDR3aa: CASSRSGGEQFF
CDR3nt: TGTGCCAGCAGCCGTAGCGGGGGTGAGCAGTTCTTC

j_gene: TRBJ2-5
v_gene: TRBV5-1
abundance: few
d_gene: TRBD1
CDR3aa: CASSDGTGGETQYF
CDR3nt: TGCGCCAGCAGCGATGGGACAGGGGGAGAGACCCAGTACTTC

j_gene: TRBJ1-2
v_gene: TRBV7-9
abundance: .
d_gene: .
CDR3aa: CATLGTGGYTF
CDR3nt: TGTGCCACCCTGGGGACGGGGGGCTACACCTTC

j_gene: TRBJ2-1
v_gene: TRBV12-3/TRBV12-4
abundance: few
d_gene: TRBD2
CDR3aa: CASTYGSGSVYNEQFF
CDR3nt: TGTGCCAGCACCTACGGGAGCGGGAGCGTCTACAATGAGCAGTTCTTC

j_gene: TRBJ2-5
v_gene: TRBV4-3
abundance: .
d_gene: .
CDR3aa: CASGQGLGGQETQYF
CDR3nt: TGCGCCAGCGGCCAAGGCCTTGGGGGGCAAGAGACCCAGTACTTC

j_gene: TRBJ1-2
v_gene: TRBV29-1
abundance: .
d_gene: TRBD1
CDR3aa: CSVPRQGENGYTF
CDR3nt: TGCAGCGTTCCCCGACAGGGGGAGAATGGCTACACCTTC

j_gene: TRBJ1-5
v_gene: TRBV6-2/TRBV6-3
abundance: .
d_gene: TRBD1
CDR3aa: CASSYGDRRNQPQHF
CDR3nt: TGTGCCAGCAGTTACGGGGACAGACGCAATCAGCCCCAGCATTTT

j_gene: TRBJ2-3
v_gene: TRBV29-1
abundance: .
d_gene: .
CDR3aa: CSVVMLDTQYF
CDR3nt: TGCAGCGTTGTTATGCTAGATACGCAGTATTTT

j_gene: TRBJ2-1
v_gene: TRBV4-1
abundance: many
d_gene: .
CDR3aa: CASSQGLRGNEQFF
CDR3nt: TGCGCCAGCAGCCAAGGTTTGAGGGGGAATGAGCAGTTCTTC

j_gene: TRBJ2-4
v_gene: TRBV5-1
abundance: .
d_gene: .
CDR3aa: CASSLGLEGDIQYF
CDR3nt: TGCGCCAGCAGCTTGGGGCTAGAGGGAGACATTCAGTACTTC

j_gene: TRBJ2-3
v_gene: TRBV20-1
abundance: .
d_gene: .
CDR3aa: CSADAGPGGYF
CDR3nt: TGCAGTGCTGACGCGGGCCCTGGGGGGTATTTT

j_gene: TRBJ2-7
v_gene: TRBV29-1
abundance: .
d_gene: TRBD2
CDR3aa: CSVVFLGREGSYEQYF
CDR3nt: TGCAGCGTTGTATTTTTGGGGCGGGAGGGCTCCTACGAGCAGTACTTC

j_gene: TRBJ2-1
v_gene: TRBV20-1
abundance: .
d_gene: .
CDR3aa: CSAIGWGSYNEQFF
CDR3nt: TGCAGTGCTATAGGGTGGGGCTCCTACAATGAGCAGTTCTTC

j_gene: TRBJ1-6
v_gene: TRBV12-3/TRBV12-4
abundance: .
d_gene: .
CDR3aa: CASSLWGSMNNSPLHF
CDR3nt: TGTGCCAGCAGTTTATGGGGCAGTATGAATAATTCACCCCTCCACTTT

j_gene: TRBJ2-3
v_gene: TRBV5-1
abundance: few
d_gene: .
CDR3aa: CASSFGPSGDTQYF
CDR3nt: TGCGCCAGCAGCTTCGGCCCTTCCGGGGATACGCAGTATTTT

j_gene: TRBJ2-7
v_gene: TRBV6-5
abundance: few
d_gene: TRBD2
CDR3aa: CASSYEREGYEQYF
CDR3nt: TGTGCCAGCAGTTACGAGCGGGAGGGCTACGAGCAGTACTTC

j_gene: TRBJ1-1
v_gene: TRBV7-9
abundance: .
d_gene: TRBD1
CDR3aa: CASSLSRGAFF
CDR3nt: TGTGCCAGCAGCTTAAGCAGGGGGGCTTTCTTT

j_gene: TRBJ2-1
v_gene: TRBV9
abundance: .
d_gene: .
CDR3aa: CASSVGSFAPVEQFF
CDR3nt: TGTGCCAGCAGCGTAGGATCGTTTGCGCCCGTGGAGCAGTTCTTC

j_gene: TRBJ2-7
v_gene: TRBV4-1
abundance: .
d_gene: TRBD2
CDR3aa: CASTAGDEQYF
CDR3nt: TGCGCCAGCACCGCGGGAGACGAGCAGTACTTC

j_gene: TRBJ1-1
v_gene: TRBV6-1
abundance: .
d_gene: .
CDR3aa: CASSGTGRNTEAFF
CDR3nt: TGTGCCAGCAGTGGAACAGGGCGAAACACTGAAGCTTTCTTT